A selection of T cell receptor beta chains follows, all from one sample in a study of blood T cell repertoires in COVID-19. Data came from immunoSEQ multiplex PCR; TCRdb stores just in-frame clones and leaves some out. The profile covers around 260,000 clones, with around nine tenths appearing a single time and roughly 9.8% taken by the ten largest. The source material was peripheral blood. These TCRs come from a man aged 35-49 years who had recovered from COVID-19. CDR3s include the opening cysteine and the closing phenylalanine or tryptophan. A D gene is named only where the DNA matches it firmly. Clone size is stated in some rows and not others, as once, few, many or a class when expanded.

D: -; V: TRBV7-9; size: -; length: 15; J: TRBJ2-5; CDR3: CASSIGTQYQETQYF; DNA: TGTGCCAGCAGTATCGGGACTCAGTACCAAGAGACCCAGTACTTC
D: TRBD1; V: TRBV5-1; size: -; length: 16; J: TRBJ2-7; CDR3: CASSPTLGQTFYEQYF; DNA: TGCGCCAGCAGCCCTACCCTGGGACAGACCTTCTACGAGCAGTACTTC
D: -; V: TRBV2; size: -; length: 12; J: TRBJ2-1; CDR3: CASSETSNEQFF; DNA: TGTGCCAGCAGTGAGACTAGTAATGAGCAGTTCTTC
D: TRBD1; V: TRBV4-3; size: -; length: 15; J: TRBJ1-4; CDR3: CASSRRGQGNEKLFF; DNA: TGCGCCAGCAGCCGTAGGGGACAGGGGAATGAAAAACTGTTTTTT
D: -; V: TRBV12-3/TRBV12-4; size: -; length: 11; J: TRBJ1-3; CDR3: CASGAGNTIYF; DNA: TGTGCCAGCGGAGCCGGAAACACCATATATTTT
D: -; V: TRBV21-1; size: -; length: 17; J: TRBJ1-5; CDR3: CASSTEPGTNSNQPQHF; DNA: TGTGCCAGCAGCACAGAACCCGGGACTAATAGCAATCAGCCCCAGCATTTT
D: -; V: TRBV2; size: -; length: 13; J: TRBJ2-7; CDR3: CASSEAPPREQYF; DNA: TGTGCCAGCAGTGAAGCGCCCCCGAGGGAGCAGTACTTC
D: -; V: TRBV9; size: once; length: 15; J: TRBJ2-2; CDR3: CASSVAGWGTGELFF; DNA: TGTGCCAGCAGCGTAGCAGGGTGGGGCACCGGGGAGCTGTTTTTT
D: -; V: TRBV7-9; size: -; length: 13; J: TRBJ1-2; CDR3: CASSEGRVEGYTF; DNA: TGTGCCAGCAGCGAAGGCAGGGTGGAGGGCTACACCTTC
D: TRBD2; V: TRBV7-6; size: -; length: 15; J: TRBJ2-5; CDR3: CASSKVVGLAGQNYF; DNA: TGTGCCAGCAGCAAAGTGGTCGGACTAGCGGGACAGAATTACTTC
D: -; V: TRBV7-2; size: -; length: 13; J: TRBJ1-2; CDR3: CASSLAMGGGYTF; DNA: TGTGCCAGCAGCTTAGCAATGGGGGGTGGCTACACCTTC
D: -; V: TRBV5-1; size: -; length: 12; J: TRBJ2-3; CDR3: CASSSVTDTQYF; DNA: TGCGCCAGCAGCTCAGTCACAGATACGCAGTATTTT
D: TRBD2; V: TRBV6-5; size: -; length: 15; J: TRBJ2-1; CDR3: CASSYLGGSYNEQFF; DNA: TGTGCCAGCAGTTACTTAGGCGGGAGCTACAATGAGCAGTTCTTC
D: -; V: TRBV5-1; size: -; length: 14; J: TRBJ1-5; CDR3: CASSSGDLNQPQHF; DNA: TGCGCCAGCAGCTCAGGGGACCTAAATCAGCCCCAGCATTTT
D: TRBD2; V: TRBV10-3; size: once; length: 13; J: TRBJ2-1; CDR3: CAIGIAGGNEQFF; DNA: TGTGCCATCGGAATAGCGGGAGGTAATGAGCAGTTCTTC
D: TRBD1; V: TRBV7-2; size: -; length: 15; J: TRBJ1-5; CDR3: CASRLGTGGYQPQHF; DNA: TGTGCCAGCAGACTTGGGACAGGGGGTTATCAGCCCCAGCATTTT
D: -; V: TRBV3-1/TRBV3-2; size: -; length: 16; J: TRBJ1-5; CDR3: CASTMMGGAGDQPQHF; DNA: TGTGCCAGCACCATGATGGGGGGCGCGGGAGATCAGCCCCAGCATTTT
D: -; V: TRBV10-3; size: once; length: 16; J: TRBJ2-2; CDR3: CAITERRPGNTGELFF; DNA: TGTGCCATCACCGAAAGGCGGCCCGGTAACACCGGGGAGCTGTTTTTT
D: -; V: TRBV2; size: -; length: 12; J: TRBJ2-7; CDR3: CASSEGPYEQYF; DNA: TGTGCCAGCAGTGAAGGTCCTTACGAGCAGTACTTC
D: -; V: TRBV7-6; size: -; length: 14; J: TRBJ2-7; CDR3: CASSSRVLGYEQYF; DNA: TGTGCCAGCAGCTCCCGGGTGCTAGGCTACGAGCAGTACTTC
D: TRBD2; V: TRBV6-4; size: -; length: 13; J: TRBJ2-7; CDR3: CASTRRETYEQYF; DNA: TGTGCCAGCACTAGGCGGGAGACGTACGAGCAGTACTTC
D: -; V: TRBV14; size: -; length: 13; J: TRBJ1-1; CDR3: CASSPGGPREAFF; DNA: TGTGCCAGCAGCCCGGGGGGACCTCGGGAAGCTTTCTTT
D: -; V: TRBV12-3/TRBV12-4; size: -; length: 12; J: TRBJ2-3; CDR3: CASSLARDTQYF; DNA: TGTGCCAGCAGTTTAGCGCGAGATACGCAGTATTTT
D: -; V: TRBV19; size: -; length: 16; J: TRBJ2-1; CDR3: CASSILGGSSYNEQFF; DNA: TGTGCCAGTAGTATCCTAGGCGGTAGCTCCTACAATGAGCAGTTCTTC
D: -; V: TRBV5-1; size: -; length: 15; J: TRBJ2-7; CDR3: CASSLGESPSYEQYF; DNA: TGCGCCAGCAGCTTGGGGGAGTCCCCCTCCTACGAGCAGTACTTC
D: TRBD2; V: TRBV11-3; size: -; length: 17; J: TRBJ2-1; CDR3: CASSVGGGLARYNEQFF; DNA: TGTGCCAGCAGCGTAGGGGGGGGACTAGCACGCTACAATGAGCAGTTCTTC
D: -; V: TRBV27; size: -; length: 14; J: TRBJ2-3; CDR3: CASSLESPGDTQYF; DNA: TGTGCCAGCAGTCTGGAATCACCCGGGGATACGCAGTATTTT
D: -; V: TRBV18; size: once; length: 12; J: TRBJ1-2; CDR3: CASSPTGHGYTF; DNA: TGTGCCAGCTCACCAACGGGTCATGGCTACACCTTC
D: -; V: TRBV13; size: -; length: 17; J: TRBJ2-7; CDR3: CASSLGYRRAGSYEQYF; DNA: TGTGCCAGCAGCTTAGGATACAGGAGGGCAGGATCCTACGAGCAGTACTTC
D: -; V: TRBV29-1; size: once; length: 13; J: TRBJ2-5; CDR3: CSVGSGAGETQYF; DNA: TGCAGCGTGGGCTCGGGAGCGGGAGAGACCCAGTACTTC
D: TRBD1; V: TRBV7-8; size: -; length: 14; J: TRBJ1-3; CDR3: CASSGTGFGNTIYF; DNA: TGTGCCAGCAGCGGGACAGGGTTTGGAAACACCATATATTTT
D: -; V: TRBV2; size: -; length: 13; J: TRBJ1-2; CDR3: CASSPDRLGGYTF; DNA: TGTGCCAGCAGTCCCGACAGGCTAGGTGGCTACACCTTC
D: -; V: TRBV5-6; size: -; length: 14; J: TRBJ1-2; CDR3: CASSLEKLNYGYTF; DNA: TGTGCCAGCAGCTTGGAGAAGCTTAACTATGGCTACACCTTC
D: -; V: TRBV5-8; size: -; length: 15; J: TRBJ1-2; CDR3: CASSLEWRAVYGYTF; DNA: TGTGCCAGCAGCTTGGAATGGCGGGCGGTCTATGGCTACACCTTC
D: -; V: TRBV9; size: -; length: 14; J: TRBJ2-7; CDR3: CASSPQGGAYEQYF; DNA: TGTGCCAGCAGCCCGCAGGGAGGCGCCTACGAGCAGTACTTC
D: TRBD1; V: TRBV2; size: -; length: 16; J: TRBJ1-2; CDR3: CASSERQGGILGGYTF; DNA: TGTGCCAGCAGTGAAAGGCAGGGGGGAATTCTTGGTGGCTACACCTTC
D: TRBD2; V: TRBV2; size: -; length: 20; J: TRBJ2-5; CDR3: CASTRNRHGGLAGGTETQYF; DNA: TGTGCCAGCACTCGCAACCGCCACGGGGGGCTAGCGGGAGGAACAGAGACCCAGTACTTC
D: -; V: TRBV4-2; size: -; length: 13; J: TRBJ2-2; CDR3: CASSQKGPGELFF; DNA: TGTGCCAGCAGCCAAAAGGGGCCTGGGGAGCTGTTTTTT
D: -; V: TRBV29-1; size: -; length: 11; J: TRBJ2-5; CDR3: CSVVSGETQYF; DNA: TGCAGCGTTGTCAGCGGAGAGACCCAGTACTTC
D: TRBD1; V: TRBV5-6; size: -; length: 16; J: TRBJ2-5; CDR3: CASSGGTGSYQETQYF; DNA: TGTGCCAGCAGCGGGGGGACAGGGTCGTACCAAGAGACCCAGTACTTC
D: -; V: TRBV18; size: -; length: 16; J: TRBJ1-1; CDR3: CASSPFPGSLLSEAFF; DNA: TGTGCCAGCTCACCATTTCCGGGGTCACTGCTCTCTGAAGCTTTCTTT
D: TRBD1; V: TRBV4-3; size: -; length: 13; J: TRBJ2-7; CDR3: CASSQRTGNEQYF; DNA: TGCGCCAGCAGCCAAAGGACAGGGAACGAGCAGTACTTC
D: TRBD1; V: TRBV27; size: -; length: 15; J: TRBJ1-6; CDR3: CASSSDRGENSPLHF; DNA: TGTGCCAGCAGTTCCGACAGGGGCGAGAATTCACCCCTCCACTTT
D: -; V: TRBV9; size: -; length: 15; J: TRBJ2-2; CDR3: CASSHGDSPPGELFF; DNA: TGTGCCAGCAGCCATGGGGACTCTCCCCCCGGGGAGCTGTTTTTT
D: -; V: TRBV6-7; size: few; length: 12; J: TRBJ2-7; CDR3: CASRGCPYEQYF; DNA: TGTGCCAGCCGGGGATGCCCCTACGAGCAGTACTTC
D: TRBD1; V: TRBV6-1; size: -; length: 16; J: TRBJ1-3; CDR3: CASSGRQGSSGNTIYF; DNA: TGTGCCAGCAGTGGGAGACAGGGAAGCTCTGGAAACACCATATATTTT
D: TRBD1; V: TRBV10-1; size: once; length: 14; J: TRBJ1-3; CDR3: CASTFPGQGNTIYF; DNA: TGCGCCAGCACCTTTCCGGGACAGGGAAACACCATATATTTT
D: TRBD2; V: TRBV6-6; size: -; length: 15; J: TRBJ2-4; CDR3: CASSYSTSGKNIQYF; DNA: TGTGCCAGCAGTTACTCGACTAGCGGAAAAAACATTCAGTACTTC
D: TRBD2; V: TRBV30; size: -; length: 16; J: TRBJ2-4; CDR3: CAWRLAGDLAKNIQYF; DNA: TGTGCCTGGAGACTAGCGGGAGACCTAGCCAAAAACATTCAGTACTTC
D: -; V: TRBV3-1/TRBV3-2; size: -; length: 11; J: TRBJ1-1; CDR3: CASRQGTEAFF; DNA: TGTGCCAGCAGACAGGGAACTGAAGCTTTCTTT
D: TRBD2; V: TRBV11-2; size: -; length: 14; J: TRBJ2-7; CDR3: CASSRGLAVYEQYF; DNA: TGTGCCAGCAGCCGGGGACTAGCGGTCTACGAGCAGTACTTC
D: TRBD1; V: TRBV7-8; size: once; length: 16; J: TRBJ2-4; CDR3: CASSRGQGYSKNIQYF; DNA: TGTGCCAGCAGCCGGGGACAGGGTTATTCCAAAAACATTCAGTACTTC
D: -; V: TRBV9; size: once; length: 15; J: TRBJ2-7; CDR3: CASSPSGNPSYEQYF; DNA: TGTGCCAGCAGCCCCTCCGGGAACCCCTCCTACGAGCAGTACTTC
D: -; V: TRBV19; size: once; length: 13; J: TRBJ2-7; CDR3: CASSIVVEKEQYF; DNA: TGTGCCAGTAGTATAGTGGTGGAGAAGGAGCAGTACTTC
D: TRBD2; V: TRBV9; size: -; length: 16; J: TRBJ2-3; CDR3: CASSVPSGGAGDTQYF; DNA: TGTGCCAGCAGCGTACCTAGCGGGGGGGCCGGAGATACGCAGTATTTT
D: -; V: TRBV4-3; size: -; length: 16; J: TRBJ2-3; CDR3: CASSPTRRGLTDTQYF; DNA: TGCGCCAGCAGCCCCACCCGCCGGGGACTCACAGATACGCAGTATTTT
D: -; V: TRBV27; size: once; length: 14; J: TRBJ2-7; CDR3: CASSLRQPSYEQYF; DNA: TGTGCCAGCAGTTTAAGACAGCCTTCCTACGAGCAGTACTTC